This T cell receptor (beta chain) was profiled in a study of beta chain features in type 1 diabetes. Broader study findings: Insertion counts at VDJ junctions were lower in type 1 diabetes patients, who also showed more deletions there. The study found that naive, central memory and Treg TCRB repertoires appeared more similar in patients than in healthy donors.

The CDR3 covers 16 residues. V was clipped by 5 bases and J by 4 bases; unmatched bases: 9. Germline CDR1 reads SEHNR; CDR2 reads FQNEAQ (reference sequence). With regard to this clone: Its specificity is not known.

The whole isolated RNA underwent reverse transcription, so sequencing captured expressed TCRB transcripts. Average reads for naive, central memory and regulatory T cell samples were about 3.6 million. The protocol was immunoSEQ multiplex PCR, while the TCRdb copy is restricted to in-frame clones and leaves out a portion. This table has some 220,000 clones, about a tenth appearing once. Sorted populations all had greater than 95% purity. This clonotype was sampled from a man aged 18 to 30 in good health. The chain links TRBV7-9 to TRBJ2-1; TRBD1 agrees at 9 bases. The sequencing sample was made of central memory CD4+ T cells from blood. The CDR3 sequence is CASSRRTGEGYNEQFF. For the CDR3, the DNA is TGTGCCAGCAGCCGAAGGACAGGGGAAGGGTACAATGAGCAGTTCTTC.